These 4 T cell receptor beta chains share one sample of origin, sequenced in a study of response to subunit inactivated influenza vaccine. TCRdb reprocessed the RT-PCR reads with MiXCR, giving one entry per CDR3 protein. The sample shows hundreds of thousands of distinct CDR3 sequences, roughly 9.7% of them seen only once. The material was PBMCs from blood, obtained roughly 6 weeks after vaccination. Every receptor here comes from a man aged 50 to 60 who received an inactivated influenza vaccine.

This clonotype was seen more than once but under ten times. The chain employs TRBV6-1 and TRBJ2-5, with 8 bases aligning to TRBD1. The germline V gene has CDR1 MNHNS and CDR2 SASEGT. This CDR3 is 16 amino acids long. Germline trimming cut 6 bases from V and 5 bases from J; bases unmatched to any gene: 14. The CDR3, as DNA: TGTGCCAGCAGACGAGCAGGGGGCGTGTGGTCTGAGACCCAGTACTTC. This gives the protein CASRRAGGVWSETQYF.

J is TRBJ1-1 and V is TRBV11-2; D not resolved. The CDR3 runs to 16 residues. The germline CDR1 and CDR2 sequences are SGHAT and FQNNGV. Trimming removed 1 base from V and 2 bases from J, with 14 bases in between. Written as DNA, the CDR3 is TGTGCCAGCAGCTTAGGAGGGTTCGGCGTTAACACTGAAGCTTTCTTT. As protein: CASSLGGFGVNTEAFF. The entire variable domain, with the rest obtained from reference TRBV11-2 and TRBJ1-1, is as follows: EAGVAQSPRYKIIEKRQSVAFWCNPISGHATLYWYQQILGQGPKLLIQFQNNGVVDDSQLPKDRFSAERLKGVDSTLKIQPAKLEDSAVYLCASSLGGFGVNTEAFFGQGTRLTVV.

This clonotype was counted a few times. The chain couples TRBV7-9 to TRBJ1-1; D unclear. Germline-derived CDR1 and CDR2 are SEHNR and FQNEAQ (reference sequence). V shed 2 bases and J shed 4 bases, with 17 bases lying between them. This CDR3 contains 16 residues. The CDR3 here is CASSLRYRVSGTEAFF. The CDR3 DNA reads TGTGCCAGCAGCTTAAGGTATAGGGTGTCGGGCACTGAAGCTTTCTTT. Full variable domain (remainder filled in from reference TRBV7-9 and TRBJ1-1): DTGVSQNPRHKITKRGQNVTFRCDPISEHNRLYWYRQTLGQGPEFLTYFQNEAQLEKSRLLSDRFSAERPKGSFSTLEIQRTEQGDSAMYLCASSLRYRVSGTEAFFGQGTRLTVV.

This clonotype was seen only a few times. The V call is TRBV29-1, the J call TRBJ1-1; the match to TRBD1 covers 7 bases. V gave up 2 bases and J gave up 6 bases; unmatched junction bases: 15. The CDR3 is 16 residues long. Germline-derived CDR1 and CDR2 are SQVTM and ANQGSEA. The CDR3 sequence: CSVESGGRGLLPEAFF. DNA of the CDR3: TGCAGCGTTGAATCTGGGGGTAGGGGGCTTTTGCCTGAAGCTTTCTTT.